The clone carrying this T cell receptor beta chain was seen a few times. Amplification used 60 Vbeta primers and 13 Jbeta primers. Measured with immunoSEQ multiplex PCR; TCRdb has only the in-frame clones, and not every one. Of 130,000 to 150,000 clones in the sample, 70% to 80% were seen once. Germline CDR1 is KGHSH and CDR2 is LQKENI. CDR3 length: 16 amino acids. The V and J ends lost 6 bases and 6 bases, in that order; junction bases with no gene match: 15. The sample is drawn from a study of cytomegalovirus exposure and HLA in healthy donors. The clonotype originates from a woman aged 45-59 years in good health and CMV-seropositive. Material for sequencing was PBMCs. V is TRBV18 and J is TRBJ1-2, with 8 bases matching TRBD1. DNA of the CDR3: TGTGCCAGCTCCCGTACGCGGACAGGGTATTCGGATGGCTACACCTTC. Translation: CASSRTRTGYSDGYTF.